This TCR beta chain came from a study of tumor-infiltrating lymphocytes in oesophageal squamous cell carcinoma. The CDR3 has 16 residues if both end residues are counted. Germline V gene sequence: CDR1 SNHLY, CDR2 FYNNEI. Turning to this clonotype: The conserved phenylalanine or tryptophan is not found at the CDR3 terminus, so this likely reflects a read error. No DNA is shown, since the ends of the CDR3 on it are uncertain; the CDR3 is the one TCRdb lists.

TCRdb reprocessed the PCR reads with MiXCR, giving one entry per CDR3 protein. The sample lists 15,000 to 20,000 distinct CDR3 sequences, 40% to 55% occurring once. This chain links TRBV2 with TRBJ2-3; the table's D call, TRBD1, was not checked against the DNA. This receptor was taken from a male donor with esophageal squamous cell carcinoma. Material: esophageal tumor tissue. The CDR3 reads CASGATGAALSRDFGP.